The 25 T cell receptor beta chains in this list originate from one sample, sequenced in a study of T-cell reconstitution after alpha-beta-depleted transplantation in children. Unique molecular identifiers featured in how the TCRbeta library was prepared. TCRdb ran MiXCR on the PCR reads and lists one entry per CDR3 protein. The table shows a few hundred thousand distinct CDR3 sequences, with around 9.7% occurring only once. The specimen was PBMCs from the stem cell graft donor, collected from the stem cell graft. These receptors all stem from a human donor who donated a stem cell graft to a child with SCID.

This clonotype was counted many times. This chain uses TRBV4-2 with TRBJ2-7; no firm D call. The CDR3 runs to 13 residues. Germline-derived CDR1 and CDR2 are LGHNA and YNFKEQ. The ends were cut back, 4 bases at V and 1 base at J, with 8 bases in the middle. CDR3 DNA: TGTGCCAGCAGCCCTGGGCCGTCCTACGAGCAGTACTTC. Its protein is CASSPGPSYEQYF.

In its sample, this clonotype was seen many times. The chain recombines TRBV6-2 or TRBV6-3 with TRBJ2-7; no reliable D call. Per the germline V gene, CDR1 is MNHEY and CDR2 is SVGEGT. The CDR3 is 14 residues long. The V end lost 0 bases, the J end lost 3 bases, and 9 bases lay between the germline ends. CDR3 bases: TGTGCCAGCAGTTACTCGCCAGGCTACTACGAGCAGTACTTC. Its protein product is CASSYSPGYYEQYF.

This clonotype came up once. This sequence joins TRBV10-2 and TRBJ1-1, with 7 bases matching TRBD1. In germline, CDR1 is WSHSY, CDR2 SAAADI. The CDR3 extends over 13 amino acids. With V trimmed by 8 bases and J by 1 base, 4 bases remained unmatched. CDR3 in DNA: TGCGCCAGCGGCAGGGGGTGGAACACTGAAGCTTTCTTT. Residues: CASGRGWNTEAFF.

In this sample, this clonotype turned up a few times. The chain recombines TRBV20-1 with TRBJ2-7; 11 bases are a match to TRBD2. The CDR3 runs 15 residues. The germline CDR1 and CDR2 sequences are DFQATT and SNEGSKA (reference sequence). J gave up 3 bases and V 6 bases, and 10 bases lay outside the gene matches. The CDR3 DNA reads TGCAGTGCCAAAGGACTAGCGGGTTATAACTACGAGCAGTACTTC. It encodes CSAKGLAGYNYEQYF.

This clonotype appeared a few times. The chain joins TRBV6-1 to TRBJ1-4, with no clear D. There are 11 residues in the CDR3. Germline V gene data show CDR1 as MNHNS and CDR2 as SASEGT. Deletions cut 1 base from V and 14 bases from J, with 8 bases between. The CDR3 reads CASSEVHGLFF. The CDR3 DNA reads TGTGCCAGCAGTGAAGTTCACGGGCTGTTTTTT.

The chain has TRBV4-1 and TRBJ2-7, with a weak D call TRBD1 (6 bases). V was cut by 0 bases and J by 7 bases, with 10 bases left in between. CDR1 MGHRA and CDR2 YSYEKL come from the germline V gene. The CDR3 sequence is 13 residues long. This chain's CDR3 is CASSQEGTREQYF. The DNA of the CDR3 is TGCGCCAGCAGCCAAGAAGGGACACGGGAGCAGTACTTC.

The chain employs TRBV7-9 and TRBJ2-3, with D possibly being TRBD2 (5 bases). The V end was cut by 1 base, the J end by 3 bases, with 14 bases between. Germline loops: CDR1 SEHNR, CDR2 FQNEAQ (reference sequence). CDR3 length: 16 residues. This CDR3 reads CASSLGGPSRTDTQYF. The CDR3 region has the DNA TGTGCCAGCAGCTTAGGAGGGCCGTCAAGGACAGATACGCAGTATTTT.

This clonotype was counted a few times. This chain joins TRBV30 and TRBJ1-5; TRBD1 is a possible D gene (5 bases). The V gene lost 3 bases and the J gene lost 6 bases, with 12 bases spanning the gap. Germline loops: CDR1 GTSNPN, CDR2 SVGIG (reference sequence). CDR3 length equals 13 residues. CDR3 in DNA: TGTGCCTGGAGCCTCGGGGGGGGTCAGCCCCAGCATTTT. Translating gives CAWSLGGGQPQHF.

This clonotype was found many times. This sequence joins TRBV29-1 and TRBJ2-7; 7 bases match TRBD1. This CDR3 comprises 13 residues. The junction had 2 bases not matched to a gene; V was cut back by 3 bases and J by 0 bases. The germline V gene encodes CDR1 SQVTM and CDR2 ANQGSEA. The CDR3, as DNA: TGCAGCGTTGAGACAGGGAGCTCCTACGAGCAGTACTTC. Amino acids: CSVETGSSYEQYF.

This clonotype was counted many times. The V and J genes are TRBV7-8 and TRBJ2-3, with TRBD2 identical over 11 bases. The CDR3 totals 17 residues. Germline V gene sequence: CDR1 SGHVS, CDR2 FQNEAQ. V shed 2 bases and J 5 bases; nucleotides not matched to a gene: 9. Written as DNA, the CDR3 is TGTGCCAGCAGCTTAACGTTGCTAGCGGGGGGCGGAGATACGCAGTATTTT. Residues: CASSLTLLAGGGDTQYF.

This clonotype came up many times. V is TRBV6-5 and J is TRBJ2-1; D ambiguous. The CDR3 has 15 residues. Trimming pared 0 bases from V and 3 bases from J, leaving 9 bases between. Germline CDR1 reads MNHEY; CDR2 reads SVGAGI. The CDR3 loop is CASSYSDGFYNEQFF. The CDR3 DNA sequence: TGTGCCAGCAGTTACTCGGACGGATTCTACAATGAGCAGTTCTTC.

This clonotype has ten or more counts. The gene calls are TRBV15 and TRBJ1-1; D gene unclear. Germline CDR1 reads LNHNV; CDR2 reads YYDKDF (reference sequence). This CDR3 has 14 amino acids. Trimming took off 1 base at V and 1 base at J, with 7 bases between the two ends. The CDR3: CATSRGSGNTEAFF. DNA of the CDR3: TGTGCCACCAGCAGAGGGTCGGGGAACACTGAAGCTTTCTTT. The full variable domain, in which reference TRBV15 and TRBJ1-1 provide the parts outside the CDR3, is DAMVIQNPRYQVTQFGKPVTLSCSQTLNHNVMYWYQQKSSQAPKLLFHYYDKDFNNEADTPDNFQSRRPNTSFCFLDIRSPGLGDTAMYLCATSRGSGNTEAFFGQGTRLTVV.

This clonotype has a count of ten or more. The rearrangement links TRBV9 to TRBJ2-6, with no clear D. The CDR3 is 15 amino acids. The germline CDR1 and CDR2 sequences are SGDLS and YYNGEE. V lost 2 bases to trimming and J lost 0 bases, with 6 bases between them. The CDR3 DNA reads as TGTGCCAGCAGCGTGGTGAACTCTGGGGCCAACGTCCTGACTTTC. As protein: CASSVVNSGANVLTF.

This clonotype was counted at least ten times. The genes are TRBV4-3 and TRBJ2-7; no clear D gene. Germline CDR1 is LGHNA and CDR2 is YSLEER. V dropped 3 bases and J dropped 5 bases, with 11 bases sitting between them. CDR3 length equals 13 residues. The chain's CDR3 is CASSHGQFHEQYF. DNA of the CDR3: TGCGCCAGCAGCCACGGCCAGTTCCACGAGCAGTACTTC.

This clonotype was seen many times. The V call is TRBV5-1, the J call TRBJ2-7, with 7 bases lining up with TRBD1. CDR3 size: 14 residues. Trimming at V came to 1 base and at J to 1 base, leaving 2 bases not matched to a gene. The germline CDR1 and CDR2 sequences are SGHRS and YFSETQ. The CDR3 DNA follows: TGCGCCAGCAGCTTGCTACAGGGGTCCTACGAGCAGTACTTC. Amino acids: CASSLLQGSYEQYF.

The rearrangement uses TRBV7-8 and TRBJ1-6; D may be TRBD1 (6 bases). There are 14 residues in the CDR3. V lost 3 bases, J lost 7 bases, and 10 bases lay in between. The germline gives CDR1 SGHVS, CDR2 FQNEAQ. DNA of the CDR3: TGTGCCAGCAGCTTGTACAGGGTGAATTCACCCCTCCACTTT. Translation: CASSLYRVNSPLHF.

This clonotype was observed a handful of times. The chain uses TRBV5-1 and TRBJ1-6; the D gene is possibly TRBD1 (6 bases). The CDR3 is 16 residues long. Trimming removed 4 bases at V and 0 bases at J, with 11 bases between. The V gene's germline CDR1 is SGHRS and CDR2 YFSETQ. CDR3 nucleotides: TGCGCCAGCAGCCAAAGGGGGGTCTCCTATAATTCACCCCTCCACTTT. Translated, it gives CASSQRGVSYNSPLHF.

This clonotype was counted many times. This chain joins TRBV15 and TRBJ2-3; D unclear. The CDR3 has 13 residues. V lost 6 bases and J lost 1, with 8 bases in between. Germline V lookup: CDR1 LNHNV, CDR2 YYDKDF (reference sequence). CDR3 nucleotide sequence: TGTGCCACCAGGGGATTACGCACAGATACGCAGTATTTT. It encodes CATRGLRTDTQYF.

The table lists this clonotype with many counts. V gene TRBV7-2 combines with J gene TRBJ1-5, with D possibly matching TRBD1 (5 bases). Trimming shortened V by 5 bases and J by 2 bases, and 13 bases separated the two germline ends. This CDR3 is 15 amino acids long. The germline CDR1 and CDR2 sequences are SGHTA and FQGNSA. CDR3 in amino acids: CASSHRGIGNQPQHF. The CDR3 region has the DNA TGTGCCAGCAGCCACCGGGGGATCGGCAATCAGCCCCAGCATTTT. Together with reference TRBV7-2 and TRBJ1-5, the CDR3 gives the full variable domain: GAGVSQSPSNKVTEKGKDVELRCDPISGHTALYWYRQSLGQGLEFLIYFQGNSAPDKSGLPSDRFSAERTGGSVSTLTIQRTQQEDSAVYLCASSHRGIGNQPQHFGDGTRLSIL.

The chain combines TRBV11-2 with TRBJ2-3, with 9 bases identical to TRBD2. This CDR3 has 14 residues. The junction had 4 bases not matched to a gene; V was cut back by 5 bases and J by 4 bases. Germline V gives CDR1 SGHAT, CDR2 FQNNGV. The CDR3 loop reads CASSLLAGADTQYF. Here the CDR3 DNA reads TGTGCCAGCAGCCTACTAGCGGGTGCAGATACGCAGTATTTT.

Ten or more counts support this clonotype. This chain's CDR3 is CASSLGGQKYEQYF. CDR3 coding DNA: TGCGCCAGCAGCTTGGGCGGACAGAAATACGAGCAGTACTTC. This rearrangement joins TRBV5-1 to TRBJ2-7; D might be TRBD1 (6 bases). This CDR3 is 14 amino acids long. From germline, CDR1 is SGHRS and CDR2 YFSETQ. V was pared by 0 bases and J by 4 bases, with 11 bases between.

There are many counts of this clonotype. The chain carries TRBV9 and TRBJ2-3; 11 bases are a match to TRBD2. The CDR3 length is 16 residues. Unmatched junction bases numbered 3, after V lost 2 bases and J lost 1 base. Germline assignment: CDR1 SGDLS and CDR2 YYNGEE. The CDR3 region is CASSVLLAGGTDTQYF. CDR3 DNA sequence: TGTGCCAGCAGCGTGTTACTAGCGGGGGGCACAGATACGCAGTATTTT.

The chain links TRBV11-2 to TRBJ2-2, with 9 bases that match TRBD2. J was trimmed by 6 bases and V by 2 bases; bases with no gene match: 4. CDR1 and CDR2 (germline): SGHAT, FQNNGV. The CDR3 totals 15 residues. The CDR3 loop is CASSLLRGGPGELFF. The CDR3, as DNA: TGTGCCAGCAGCTTACTGCGGGGGGGCCCCGGGGAGCTGTTTTTT.

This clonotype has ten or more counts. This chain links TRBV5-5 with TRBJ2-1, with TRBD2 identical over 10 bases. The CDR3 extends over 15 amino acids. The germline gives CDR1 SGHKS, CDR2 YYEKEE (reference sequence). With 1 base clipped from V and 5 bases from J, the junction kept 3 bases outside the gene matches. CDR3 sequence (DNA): TGTGCCAGCAGCTTGCTCCTAGCGGGGGACAATGAGCAGTTCTTC. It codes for CASSLLLAGDNEQFF.

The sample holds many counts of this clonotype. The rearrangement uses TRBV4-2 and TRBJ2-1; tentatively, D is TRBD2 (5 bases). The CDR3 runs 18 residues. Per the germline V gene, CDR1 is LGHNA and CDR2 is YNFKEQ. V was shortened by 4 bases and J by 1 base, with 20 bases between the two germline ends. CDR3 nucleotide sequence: TGTGCCAGCAGCCTCCTACACGGAGGAAGCCAGTCCTACAATGAGCAGTTCTTC. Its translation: CASSLLHGGSQSYNEQFF.